Below are 23 T cell receptor beta chains sequenced from a single sample in a study of technical replicates of blood from a few donors. The assay was immunoSEQ multiplex PCR, and TCRdb's table has in-frame clones only and misses some. The sample lists some 70,000 clones; roughly 95% were seen once. Sample: T cells isolated from PBMCs. The receptor set was obtained from a human donor in good health.

The chain has TRBV4-1 and TRBJ2-2; tentative D call: TRBD1 (6 bases). The CDR3 is 15 residues long. V dropped 4 bases and J dropped 6 bases, with 15 bases sitting between them. CDR1 and CDR2 from the germline V gene are MGHRA and YSYEKL. CDR3 amino acids: CASSRLTGYAGELFF. In DNA form, the CDR3 reads TGCGCCAGCAGCCGACTGACAGGATATGCCGGGGAGCTGTTTTTT.

This chain joins TRBV29-1 and TRBJ2-5; 9 bases agree with TRBD1. J gave up 5 bases and V 6 bases, and 7 bases lay outside the gene matches. Germline V lookup: CDR1 SQVTM, CDR2 ANQGSEA. The CDR3 has 13 amino acids. In DNA, the CDR3 is TGCAGCGTCCTCACCGGGACAGGGGAGACCCAGTACTTC. Translating it yields CSVLTGTGETQYF.

The V and J genes are TRBV4-2 and TRBJ1-2; 9 nucleotides line up with TRBD1. The CDR3 has 15 residues. V shed 3 bases, J shed 8 bases, and the junction held 10 bases outside the gene matches. CDR1 LGHNA and CDR2 YNFKEQ come from the germline V gene. This CDR3 is CASSQVGTGSQGYTF. The CDR3 DNA is TGTGCCAGCAGCCAGGTAGGGACAGGGAGTCAAGGCTACACCTTC.

This clone was observed once. The rearrangement links TRBV28 to TRBJ1-1; TRBD1 aligns across 8 bases. With 1 base clipped from V and 2 bases from J, the junction kept 9 bases outside the gene matches. This CDR3 region has 17 residues. CDR1 MDHEN and CDR2 SYDVKM come from the germline V gene. This chain's CDR3 is CASSLSYLRGLNTEAFF. The CDR3 DNA sequence: TGTGCCAGCAGTTTATCGTACCTCAGGGGGCTTAACACTGAAGCTTTCTTT.

The chain has TRBV4-1 and TRBJ2-5; D not certain. This CDR3 has 14 amino acids. Germline V gene data show CDR1 as MGHRA and CDR2 as YSYEKL. V was pared by 4 bases and J by 5 bases, with 14 bases between. This CDR3 reads CASSPHPDGETQYF. CDR3 nucleotides: TGCGCCAGCAGCCCCCATCCCGACGGGGAGACCCAGTACTTC.

The chain employs TRBV11-3 and TRBJ2-4; TRBD2 might be the D (7 bases). Germline V gives CDR1 SGHNT, CDR2 YENEEA. The CDR3 extends over 16 amino acids. V was trimmed by 5 bases and J by 3 bases, leaving 17 bases between them. The CDR3 sequence is CASSLGGPIVKNIQYF. CDR3 in DNA: TGTGCCAGCAGCCTGGGGGGGCCTATCGTCAAAAACATTCAGTACTTC. Full variable domain (remainder filled in from reference TRBV11-3 and TRBJ2-4): EAGVVQSPRYKIIEKKQPVAFWCNPISGHNTLYWYLQNLGQGPELLIRYENEEAVDDSQLPKDRFSAERLKGVDSTLKIQPAELGDSAVYLCASSLGGPIVKNIQYFGAGTRLSVL.

This clone appeared once. This sample also contains other DNA sequences that code for the same CDR3. This chain uses TRBV7-9 with TRBJ2-7; D is ambiguous. The CDR3 has 11 residues. Germline V gives CDR1 SEHNR, CDR2 FQNEAQ (reference sequence). Trimming left V 5 bases short and J 0 bases short, with 2 bases between. The CDR3 spells CASSHSYEQYF. In DNA form, the CDR3 reads TGTGCCAGCAGCCACTCCTACGAGCAGTACTTC. The full variable domain, rest sourced from reference TRBV7-9 and TRBJ2-7, is DTGVSQNPRHKITKRGQNVTFRCDPISEHNRLYWYRQTLGQGPEFLTYFQNEAQLEKSRLLSDRFSAERPKGSFSTLEIQRTEQGDSAMYLCASSHSYEQYFGPGTRLTVT.

CDR3 protein: CASSLNGGETQYF. The CDR3 region has the DNA TGTGCCAGCAGCTTAAACGGGGGAGAGACCCAGTACTTC. The chain is built from TRBV7-2 and TRBJ2-5, with a possible D match to TRBD2 (6 bases). Per germline, CDR1 SGHTA and CDR2 FQGNSA. This CDR3 comprises 13 residues. The ends were cut back, 2 bases at V and 4 bases at J, with 8 bases in the middle.

The chain links TRBV10-3 to TRBJ2-7; TRBD2 agrees at 8 bases. V gave up 11 bases and J gave up 1 base; unmatched junction bases: 10. This CDR3 spans 14 amino acids. Germline CDR1 is ENHRY and CDR2 is SYGVKD. The CDR3 region has the DNA TGTGCCCTCTCGGCCAGCGGGGGATCCTACGAGCAGTACTTC. Translated, it gives CALSASGGSYEQYF.

In its sample, this clone was seen a few times. The chain combines TRBV30 with TRBJ1-1, with unresolved D. V was trimmed by 2 bases and J by 1 base, leaving 5 bases between them. The CDR3 extends over 12 amino acids. Germline V lookup: CDR1 GTSNPN, CDR2 SVGIG (reference sequence). The CDR3 protein is CAWSPSNTEAFF. CDR3 in DNA: TGTGCCTGGAGTCCCTCGAACACTGAAGCTTTCTTT.

The genes are TRBV29-1 and TRBJ1-1, with TRBD1 identical over 9 bases. The CDR3 extends over 16 amino acids. V was clipped by 2 bases and J by 0 bases; unmatched bases: 7. Germline lookup yields CDR1 SQVTM and CDR2 ANQGSEA. CDR3 nucleotide sequence: TGCAGCGTTGAAAGCTCGGGACAGGGATTGAACACTGAAGCTTTCTTT. Translated: CSVESSGQGLNTEAFF.

V usage is TRBV5-1 and J usage is TRBJ1-3; 8 positions agree with TRBD1. Germline CDR1 and CDR2: SGHRS and YFSETQ. J was trimmed by 4 bases and V by 2 bases; bases with no gene match: 11. This CDR3 has 17 amino acids. The CDR3 sequence is CASSFGQGGSSGNTIYF. CDR3 nucleotides: TGCGCCAGCAGCTTTGGACAGGGAGGGTCTTCGGGAAACACCATATATTTT.

This chain connects TRBV9 to TRBJ1-6; maybe TRBD1 (6 bases). CDR1 is SGDLS, CDR2 YYNGEE, per germline. The CDR3 runs 15 residues. V gave up 6 bases and J gave up 8 bases, with 18 bases separating them. DNA of the CDR3: TGTGCCAGCACCCGTAGGGGGTCAGGGGATTCACCCCTCCACTTT. Translated: CASTRRGSGDSPLHF. The full variable domain, in which reference TRBV9 and TRBJ1-6 provide the parts outside the CDR3, is DSGVTQTPKHLITATGQRVTLRCSPRSGDLSVYWYQQSLDQGLQFLIQYYNGEERAKGNILERFSAQQFPDLHSELNLSSLELGDSALYFCASTRRGSGDSPLHFGNGTRLTVT.

This rearrangement joins TRBV7-9 to TRBJ2-6; D call uncertain. Germline assignment: CDR1 SEHNR and CDR2 FQNEAQ (reference sequence). The CDR3 covers 16 residues. Deletions cut 3 bases from V and 0 bases from J, with 9 bases between. This chain's CDR3 is CASSLSGFSGANVLTF. The CDR3 DNA reads as TGTGCCAGCAGCTTGTCGGGTTTCTCTGGGGCCAACGTCCTGACTTTC.

This clone was seen more than once but under ten times. CDR3 residues: CASSLAGGPRTGELFF. The CDR3 nucleotides are TGCGCCAGCAGCCTAGCGGGGGGGCCGAGGACCGGGGAGCTGTTTTTT. The chain employs TRBV4-1 and TRBJ2-2, with 11 bases identical to TRBD2. Germline values: CDR1 MGHRA, CDR2 YSYEKL. The trim removed 4 bases at V and 5 bases at J, leaving 6 bases unmatched. The CDR3 is 16 residues long.

The gene calls are TRBV5-1 and TRBJ2-3; no clear D. With 3 bases removed from V and 0 bases from J, the gap between germline ends came to 8 bases. The germline gives CDR1 SGHRS, CDR2 YFSETQ. The CDR3 contains 14 residues. CDR3 DNA sequence: TGCGCCAGCAGCTCCCAATTTAGCACAGATACGCAGTATTTT. Its protein is CASSSQFSTDTQYF.

In its sample, this clone was seen once. The chain joins TRBV11-2 to TRBJ2-3, with 10 positions matching TRBD2. The CDR3 contains 15 residues. Trimming cost V 3 bases and J 6 bases; bases outside gene matches: 6. The germline gives CDR1 SGHAT, CDR2 FQNNGV. Written as DNA, the CDR3 is TGTGCCAGCAGCTTTCGGACTAGCGGCCCTGATACGCAGTATTTT. This translates into CASSFRTSGPDTQYF. Together with reference TRBV11-2 and TRBJ2-3, the CDR3 gives the full variable domain: EAGVAQSPRYKIIEKRQSVAFWCNPISGHATLYWYQQILGQGPKLLIQFQNNGVVDDSQLPKDRFSAERLKGVDSTLKIQPAKLEDSAVYLCASSFRTSGPDTQYFGPGTRLTVL.

This chain links TRBV15 with TRBJ1-1; tentatively, D is TRBD1 (6 bases). V was clipped by 3 bases and J by 2 bases, with 13 bases between them. The CDR3 covers 15 residues. The germline V gene has CDR1 LNHNV and CDR2 YYDKDF (reference sequence). In DNA form, the CDR3 reads TGTGCCACCAGCAGTCCGGGACAAAGAAACACTGAAGCTTTCTTT. It encodes CATSSPGQRNTEAFF.

The rearrangement links TRBV28 to TRBJ2-7; no clear D. Trimming removed 3 bases at V and 0 bases at J, with 18 bases between. Germline CDR1 reads MDHEN; CDR2 reads SYDVKM. This CDR3 comprises 17 residues. The CDR3 loop reads CASSFLFKSGYSYEQYF. CDR3 DNA sequence: TGTGCCAGCAGTTTCCTTTTCAAGTCAGGCTACTCCTACGAGCAGTACTTC.

The chain joins TRBV6-5 to TRBJ1-2, with TRBD1 matching 7 bases. V lost 6 bases to trimming and J lost 7 bases; unmatched junction nucleotides: 11. Per germline, CDR1 MNHEY and CDR2 SVGAGI. The CDR3 has 14 amino acids. The CDR3 reads CASSADRATGGYTF. The CDR3 nucleotides are TGTGCCAGCAGCGCAGACAGGGCCACGGGTGGCTACACCTTC.

The gene calls are TRBV15 and TRBJ2-7; 13 bases are a match to TRBD2. The V gene end was trimmed by 4 bases and the J gene end by 7 bases; junction bases not matched to a gene: 10. There are 16 residues in the CDR3. From germline, CDR1 is LNHNV and CDR2 YYDKDF (reference sequence). Here the CDR3 DNA reads TGTGCCACCAGCATGCGACTAGCGGGGGGAGTTCGGGAGCAGTACTTC. This encodes CATSMRLAGGVREQYF.

The chain has TRBV7-6 and TRBJ2-7; D is unresolved. CDR1 and CDR2 (germline): SGHVS, FNYEAQ. Trimming stripped 5 bases from V and 0 bases from J, with 11 bases between. The CDR3 spans 14 residues. The CDR3 protein is CASSPRQSSYEQYF. For the CDR3, the DNA is TGTGCCAGCAGCCCACGACAAAGCTCCTACGAGCAGTACTTC.

The chain carries TRBV5-1 and TRBJ2-3; unclear D gene. Looked up from germline, CDR1 is SGHRS and CDR2 is YFSETQ. The CDR3 has 14 residues. Trimming shortened V by 7 bases and J by 2 bases, and 14 bases separated the two germline ends. This chain's CDR3 is CASRAGEVTDTQYF. For the CDR3, the DNA is TGCGCCAGCCGCGCCGGAGAGGTCACAGATACGCAGTATTTT.